The clone carrying this TCR beta chain appeared once. Authors' methods: Estimation of nucleated cell counts was performed using reference gene primer amplification. Assay used: immunoSEQ multiplex PCR; TCRdb lists only in-frame clones, some missing. Clone size and V and J calls were adopted from that table, with D and trimming inferred from the DNA. The sample lists 85,000 to 110,000 clones; about 87% were seen once. V was cut by 3 bases and J by 8 bases, with 15 bases left in between. The CDR3 is made up of 14 amino acids. Germline CDR1 and CDR2: SEHNR and FQNEAQ (reference sequence). This entry belongs to a study of blood T cell repertoires in COVID-19. In the study overall: Material from acute and convalescent COVID-19 was sourced from the United States, Italy and Spain.

The chain carries TRBV7-9 and TRBJ2-3, with D uncertain. The clonotype comes from a human donor in a cohort sampled during active or convalescent COVID-19. Sequencing was performed on peripheral blood. The CDR3 protein is CASSFVAAQITQYF. DNA for the CDR3: TGTGCCAGCAGCTTCGTCGCGGCCCAAATTACGCAGTATTTT.